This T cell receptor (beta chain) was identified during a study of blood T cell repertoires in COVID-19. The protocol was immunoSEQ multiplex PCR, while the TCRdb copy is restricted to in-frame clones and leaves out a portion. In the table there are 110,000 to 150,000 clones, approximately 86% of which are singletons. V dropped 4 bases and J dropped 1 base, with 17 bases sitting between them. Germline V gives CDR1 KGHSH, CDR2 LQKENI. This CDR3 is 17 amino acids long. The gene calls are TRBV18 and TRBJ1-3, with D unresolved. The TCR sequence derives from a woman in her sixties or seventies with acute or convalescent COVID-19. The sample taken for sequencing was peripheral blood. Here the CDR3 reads CASSLNTFELSGNTIYF. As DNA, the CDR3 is TGTGCCAGCTCACTTAATACCTTCGAACTATCTGGAAACACCATATATTTT. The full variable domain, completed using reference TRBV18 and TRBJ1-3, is NAGVMQNPRHLVRRRGQEARLRCSPMKGHSHVYWYRQLPEEGLKFMVYLQKENIIDESGMPKERFSAEFPKEGPSILRIQQVVRGDSAAYFCASSLNTFELSGNTIYFGEGSWLTVV.